This T cell receptor (beta chain) was identified in a study of radiotherapy plus CTLA-4 blockade in lung cancer. Across the study: An objective response was seen in 15% to 20% of patients, and disease control in 31%.

As regards this clone: No antigen is known for it.

The study's findings and limits: Radiotherapy plus ipilimumab was followed by expansion in blood of tumor-derived TCR clones.

Measured with immunoSEQ multiplex PCR; TCRdb has only the in-frame clones, and not every one. This table has over 75,000 clones, 83% appearing once. The CDR3 runs 12 residues. V dropped 6 bases and J dropped 10 bases, with 10 bases sitting between them. CDR1 and CDR2 (germline): SNHLY, FYNNEI. The sequencing here drew on peripheral blood, taken from a patient treated with radiotherapy plus ipilimumab. The chain links TRBV2 to TRBJ1-6; D perhaps matches TRBD1 (6 bases). The receptor was isolated from a human donor with non-small cell lung cancer who had stable disease on radiotherapy plus ipilimumab. The CDR3 is CASRRDTSPLHF. CDR3 DNA sequence: TGTGCCAGCAGGAGGGACACCTCACCCCTCCACTTT.